This T cell receptor (beta chain) appears in the sequencing data of a study of shared clonotypes between healthy human individuals. General study findings and limits: Around 4.7% was the fraction of naive CD4 clonotypes found shared across four donors.

About this clone itself: Its antigen is unknown. At the DNA level, this CDR3 is encoded by other sequences in the same sample as well.

The assay was immunoSEQ multiplex PCR, and TCRdb's table has in-frame clones only and misses some. The sample records hundreds of thousands of clones, roughly 70% being singletons. The material sequenced was memory CD4+ T cells sorted from blood. Subset specified: CD45RA-negative fraction. This TCR was sampled from a woman in her thirties in good health.

The CDR3 is CASSLATNEKLFF. The DNA for the CDR3 is TGTGCCAGCAGTCTTGCAACTAATGAAAAACTGTTTTTT. V usage is TRBV28 and J usage is TRBJ1-4; D call uncertain. In germline, CDR1 is MDHEN, CDR2 SYDVKM. The V end lost 5 bases, the J end lost 0 bases, and 4 bases lay between the germline ends. The CDR3 is 13 amino acids.